The 19 T cell receptor beta chains in this list originate from one sample, sequenced in a study of shared clonotypes between healthy human individuals. Sequencing used immunoSEQ multiplex PCR; TCRdb keeps in-frame clones, though not all of them. The sample shows 2.5 million or so clones, more than 80% of them seen only once. Sequencing used naive CD4+ T cells sorted from blood. Subset in this sample: CD45RA+ positively selected. Receptor source: a man in his late teens or twenties in good health.

The chain has TRBV19 and TRBJ1-1; 7 bases line up with TRBD1. Per germline, CDR1 LNHDA and CDR2 SQIVND (reference sequence). V was clipped by 4 bases and J by 4 bases; unmatched bases: 6. The CDR3 totals 14 residues. CDR3 bases: TGTGCCAGTAGTAGACAGGGACAGTCCACTGAAGCTTTCTTT. It encodes CASSRQGQSTEAFF.

The rearrangement joins TRBV6-5 to TRBJ2-7; 10 nucleotides line up with TRBD1. Germline-derived CDR1 and CDR2 are MNHEY and SVGAGI. The CDR3 spans 12 residues. J was trimmed by 4 bases and V by 11 bases; bases with no gene match: 5. As DNA, the CDR3 is TGTGCCCGACAGGGGGCCCCTTACGAGCAGTACTTC. Residues: CARQGAPYEQYF.

About this clone itself: Within the sample, other DNA sequences also encode this same CDR3. V usage is TRBV18 and J usage is TRBJ2-3, with D unclear. Germline-derived CDR1 and CDR2 are KGHSH and LQKENI. The CDR3 length is 14 residues. Trimming cost V 1 base and J 1 base, with 6 bases left between them. The CDR3, as DNA: TGTGCCAGCTCACCACTATCAGGCACAGATACGCAGTATTTT. Its protein is CASSPLSGTDTQYF.

This clone was seen once. The rearrangement links TRBV30 to TRBJ2-5; possible D gene TRBD2, 6 bases. Gene TRBJ2-7 matches the end of the DNA better, so the J call may be wrong. Germline CDR1 is GTSNPN and CDR2 is SVGIG (reference sequence). This CDR3 spans 13 amino acids. The CDR3 DNA reads TGTGCCTGGACTCGGGGGAGCTCCTACGAGCAGTACTTC. Amino acids: CAWTRGSSYEQYF.

CDR3 protein: CASSYRRTTSSHTIYF. The CDR3 nucleotides read TGTGCCAGCAGTTACCGCCGTACGACCTCCTCACACACCATATATTTT. The J gene is TRBJ1-3, the V gene TRBV6-5; D not certain. The V end lost 2 bases, the J end lost 8 bases, and 19 bases lay between the germline ends. This CDR3 has 16 residues. Germline-derived CDR1 and CDR2 are MNHEY and SVGAGI.

Concerning this clone itself: This sample also contains other DNA sequences that code for the same CDR3. This sequence joins TRBV5-4 and TRBJ2-2; D not resolved. V lost 0 bases, J lost 5 bases, and 11 bases lay in between. This CDR3 contains 15 residues. Germline V gene sequence: CDR1 SGHNT, CDR2 YYREEE (reference sequence). CDR3 nucleotide sequence: TGTGCCAGCAGCTTGGGTGGGGTGAATACCGGGGAGCTGTTTTTT. Translating it yields CASSLGGVNTGELFF.

V and J are TRBV30 and TRBJ2-5; tentative D call: TRBD1 (6 bases). Matching the DNA end better, TRBJ2-7 makes the J call doubtful. Germline V gene lookup returns CDR1 GTSNPN and CDR2 SVGIG (reference sequence). CDR3 size: 13 residues. The DNA of the CDR3 is TGTGCCTGGAGTGTACAGGGCTCCTACGAGCAGTACTTC. Protein: CAWSVQGSYEQYF.

J is TRBJ1-6 and V is TRBV11-2, with a tentative D call TRBD1 (5 bases). This CDR3 contains 17 residues. V lost 5 bases, J lost 4 bases, and 18 bases lay in between. CDR1 and CDR2 (germline): SGHAT, FQNNGV. CDR3 DNA sequence: TGTGCCAGCAGCCTATCGACAGCTTCCGTATATAATTCACCCCTCCACTTT. It is translated as CASSLSTASVYNSPLHF.

Remarks on this clone: The junction differs from germline at one of its ends, possibly a read error. The chain recombines TRBV28 with TRBJ2-6; the D is unclear. This CDR3 spans 13 amino acids. Germline CDR1 reads MDHEN; CDR2 reads SYDVKM. The CDR3 DNA reads TGCGCCCTCTCTGGGTCTCGGGCCAACGTCCTGACTTTC. Protein: CALSGSRANVLTF.

CDR3 region: CASSRSGQGGHEQYF. CDR3 nucleotides: TGTGCCAGCAGCCGCTCGGGACAGGGGGGACACGAGCAGTACTTC. The chain combines TRBV7-9 with TRBJ2-7; 11 bases fit TRBD1. Germline lookup yields CDR1 SEHNR and CDR2 FQNEAQ (reference sequence). V lost 5 bases to trimming and J lost 5 bases; unmatched junction nucleotides: 8. The length of the CDR3 is 15 residues.

This chain joins TRBV7-9 and TRBJ2-6, with TRBD1 as a possible D gene (6 bases). Germline lookup yields CDR1 SEHNR and CDR2 FQNEAQ (reference sequence). The length of the CDR3 is 18 residues. V lost 0 bases to trimming and J lost 3 bases, with 15 bases between them. The CDR3 loop reads CASSLATGGLGGANVLTF. As DNA, the CDR3 is TGTGCCAGCAGCTTAGCGACAGGAGGACTGGGTGGGGCCAACGTCCTGACTTTC.

The V call is TRBV7-9, the J call TRBJ1-1; D is undetermined. Trimming cost V 1 base and J 6 bases, with 6 bases left between them. The CDR3 consists of 12 residues. The germline CDR1 and CDR2 sequences are SEHNR and FQNEAQ (reference sequence). The CDR3 region is CASSLVWAEAFF. The DNA for the CDR3 is TGTGCCAGCAGCTTAGTGTGGGCTGAAGCTTTCTTT.

The count of this clone is one. The chain uses TRBV27 and TRBJ2-7, with D possibly being TRBD2 (6 bases). V lost 5 bases and J lost 2, with 13 bases in between. The CDR3 has 14 amino acids. The germline V gene has CDR1 MNHEY and CDR2 SMNVEV (reference sequence). CDR3 amino acids: CASSPRDLAYEQYF. In DNA, the CDR3 is TGTGCCAGCAGTCCCCGGGACTTAGCCTACGAGCAGTACTTC.

The chain employs TRBV19 and TRBJ2-5; 10 bases match TRBD2. Per the germline V gene, CDR1 is LNHDA and CDR2 is SQIVND (reference sequence). The CDR3 has 18 residues. Trimming took 11 bases from V and 5 from J; bases not matched to a gene: 23. Written as DNA, the CDR3 is TGTGCCGGTACCCCGGGGCTAGCGGGGGTCCAAACGGTGGAGACCCAGTACTTC. Translation: CAGTPGLAGVQTVETQYF.

CDR3 sequence reads: CTSSQNPGQGFTYNEQFF. CDR3 DNA sequence: TGCACCAGCAGCCAAAATCCGGGACAGGGATTTACCTACAATGAGCAGTTCTTC. The genes are TRBV1 and TRBJ2-1; the DNA was not used to check the table's D call, TRBD1. TRBV1 is an annotated pseudogene. The CDR3 is 18 residues long.

V usage is TRBV5-4 and J usage is TRBJ2-7; TRBD1 is a possible D gene (5 bases). V dropped 4 bases and J dropped 3 bases, with 14 bases sitting between them. Germline lookup yields CDR1 SGHNT and CDR2 YYREEE (reference sequence). The CDR3 is 14 amino acids. CDR3 loop: CASSRGTKGYEQYF. CDR3 in DNA: TGTGCCAGCAGCAGGGGAACAAAAGGCTACGAGCAGTACTTC.

The rearrangement uses TRBV5-1 and TRBJ1-4; D is unresolved. The CDR3 runs 14 residues. Trimming shortened V by 4 bases and J by 0 bases, and 7 bases separated the two germline ends. In germline, CDR1 is SGHRS, CDR2 YFSETQ. The CDR3 sequence is CASSQDSTNEKLFF. The CDR3 DNA reads TGCGCCAGCAGCCAGGATTCAACTAATGAAAAACTGTTTTTT.

The chain uses TRBV5-1 and TRBJ1-3; 8 bases are a match to TRBD1. The V gene end was trimmed by 1 base and the J gene end by 6 bases; junction bases not matched to a gene: 3. The CDR3 runs to 14 residues. Germline-derived CDR1 and CDR2 are SGHRS and YFSETQ. The CDR3 coding sequence is TGCGCCAGCAGCTTGACAGGGGGGGAAAACACCATATATTTT. This encodes CASSLTGGENTIYF.

This clone was observed a handful of times. This chain links TRBV18 with TRBJ1-4; TRBD1 might be the D (6 bases). The CDR3 covers 15 residues. V lost 5 bases and J 0 bases, leaving 10 bases between the germline ends. Germline CDR1 and CDR2: KGHSH and LQKENI. This CDR3 reads CASSSQGATNEKLFF. CDR3 sequence (DNA): TGTGCCAGCTCATCACAGGGAGCAACTAATGAAAAACTGTTTTTT. Full variable domain (remainder filled in from reference TRBV18 and TRBJ1-4): NAGVMQNPRHLVRRRGQEARLRCSPMKGHSHVYWYRQLPEEGLKFMVYLQKENIIDESGMPKERFSAEFPKEGPSILRIQQVVRGDSAAYFCASSSQGATNEKLFFGSGTQLSVL.